The 6 T cell receptor beta chains in this list originate from one sample, sequenced in a study of breast tumors, draining lymph nodes, adjacent tissues. Breast cancer patients provided tissue from their axillary draining lymph nodes. TCRdb recomputed calls from the multiplex PCR reads with MiXCR, one row per CDR3 protein. Among fewer than 140,000 distinct CDR3 sequences listed, approximately 28% were seen once. Sequenced input: axillary lymph node tissue. The receptor source for this set is a female donor with breast cancer. Some clones in this sample may be carry-over from other donors' samples.

At least ten counts were recorded for this clonotype. This chain joins TRBV9 and TRBJ2-7; 16 bases are a match to TRBD2. The CDR3 loop spans 16 amino acids. Germline-derived CDR1 and CDR2 are SGDLS and YYNGEE. V shed 3 bases and J 4 bases; nucleotides not matched to a gene: 4. CDR3 loop: CASSAGLAGGLYEQYF. DNA of the CDR3: TGTGCCAGCAGCGCGGGACTAGCGGGAGGGCTGTACGAGCAGTACTTC.

This clonotype was recorded many times. The rearrangement links TRBV4-1 to TRBJ2-1, with D perhaps matching TRBD2 (5 bases). CDR3 length: 16 residues. Trimming pared 1 base from V and 2 bases from J, leaving 12 bases between. Germline CDR1 MGHRA, CDR2 YSYEKL. CDR3 sequence: CASSQGSATTYNEQFF. For the CDR3, the DNA is TGCGCCAGCAGCCAAGGGTCAGCGACTACCTACAATGAGCAGTTCTTC.

There are many counts of this clonotype. This chain links TRBV11-3 with TRBJ2-1, with 8 bases lining up with TRBD1. V lost 3 bases, J lost 8 bases, and 9 bases stayed unmatched. CDR3 size: 15 residues. CDR1 is SGHNT, CDR2 YENEEA, per germline. The CDR3 coding sequence is TGTGCCAGCAGCTTCCACGGACAGGGCAAGGATGAGCAGTTCTTC. Translation: CASSFHGQGKDEQFF.

This clonotype was counted many times. The chain employs TRBV4-1 and TRBJ1-5; D remains ambiguous. Deletions cut 1 base from V and 5 bases from J, with 12 bases between. The CDR3 runs 15 residues. Germline V lookup: CDR1 MGHRA, CDR2 YSYEKL. The CDR3 DNA follows: TGCGCCAGCAGCCAAGTGGCAGGAAGCCATCAGCCCCAGCATTTT. Translation gives CASSQVAGSHQPQHF.

This clonotype was found many times. The chain has TRBV19 and TRBJ2-7, with 7 bases identical to TRBD2. Germline V CDR1 and CDR2: LNHDA, SQIVND (reference sequence). J gave up 1 base and V 5 bases, and 5 bases lay outside the gene matches. This CDR3 is 14 amino acids long. CDR3 in amino acids: CASSAGLQSYEQYF. The DNA of the CDR3 is TGTGCCAGTAGTGCGGGACTACAGTCCTACGAGCAGTACTTC.

This clonotype was detected ten times or more. The chain combines TRBV19 with TRBJ2-1; D could derive from TRBD1 or TRBD2 (5 bases each). There are 16 residues in the CDR3. Looked up from germline, CDR1 is LNHDA and CDR2 is SQIVND (reference sequence). The ends were cut back, 5 bases at V and 5 bases at J, with 19 bases in the middle. The CDR3 DNA is TGTGCCAGTAGTCAAGGGGACGGTCGGAACAACAATGAGCAGTTCTTC. Translating gives CASSQGDGRNNNEQFF.